Following are 27 T cell receptor beta chains from one sample sequenced in a study of blood T cell repertoires in COVID-19. Measured with immunoSEQ multiplex PCR; TCRdb has only the in-frame clones, and not every one. The data hold 15,000 to 20,000 clones, with just under 90% observed a single time. The specimen was peripheral blood. These receptors all stem from a human donor in a cohort sampled during active COVID-19.

The chain uses TRBV30 and TRBJ2-3, with 7 bases aligning to TRBD2. The CDR3 contains 13 residues. The germline V gene encodes CDR1 GTSNPN and CDR2 SVGIG (reference sequence). V dropped 0 bases and J dropped 5; count of bases not matched to a gene: 2. CDR3: CAWSVAGRDTQYF. In nucleotides, the CDR3 is TGTGCCTGGAGTGTAGCGGGAAGAGATACGCAGTATTTT. The entire variable domain, with the rest obtained from reference TRBV30 and TRBJ2-3, is as follows: SQTIHQWPATLVQPVGSPLSLECTVEGTSNPNLYWYRQAAGRGLQLLFYSVGIGQISSEVPQNLSASRPQDRQFILSSKKLLLSDSGFYLCAWSVAGRDTQYFGPGTRLTVL.

This chain links TRBV19 with TRBJ2-1; a possible D gene is TRBD2 (6 bases). Germline lookup yields CDR1 LNHDA and CDR2 SQIVND (reference sequence). Between the trimmed V and J ends, which lost 5 bases and 2 bases, there was a span of 10 bases. CDR3 length: 14 amino acids. This CDR3 reads CASSRRGTYNEQFF. The CDR3, as DNA: TGTGCCAGTAGTCGTCGCGGGACCTACAATGAGCAGTTCTTC.

CDR3 sequence reads: CSVEYSGRMYNEQFF. The CDR3 DNA follows: TGCAGCGTTGAATATAGCGGGAGGATGTACAATGAGCAGTTCTTC. The chain combines TRBV29-1 with TRBJ2-1; 10 nucleotides agree with TRBD2. The trim removed 2 bases at V and 4 bases at J, leaving 5 bases unmatched. Looked up from germline, CDR1 is SQVTM and CDR2 is ANQGSEA. CDR3 length equals 15 residues.

This chain joins TRBV19 and TRBJ1-6; TRBD1 aligns across 10 bases. The CDR3 extends over 17 amino acids. V lost 8 bases and J lost 8; bases outside the gene matches: 15. Per the germline V gene, CDR1 is LNHDA and CDR2 is SQIVND (reference sequence). Written as DNA, the CDR3 is TGTGCCAGTCAACGATACCCCCCGGGACAGGGGTATTCACCCCTCCACTTT. This sequence encodes CASQRYPPGQGYSPLHF.

The CDR3 sequence is CASSLGGSGRAKSYNEQFF. The CDR3 DNA reads as TGTGCCAGCAGCTTAGGAGGCAGCGGGAGGGCCAAGTCCTACAATGAGCAGTTCTTC. This chain connects TRBV7-9 to TRBJ2-1, with 10 nucleotides matching TRBD2. J was trimmed by 1 base and V by 1 base; bases with no gene match: 10. The germline gives CDR1 SEHNR, CDR2 FQNEAQ (reference sequence). The CDR3 runs 19 residues. Full variable domain (outside the CDR3, taken from reference TRBV7-9 and TRBJ2-1): DTGVSQNPRHKITKRGQNVTFRCDPISEHNRLYWYRQTLGQGPEFLTYFQNEAQLEKSRLLSDRFSAERPKGSFSTLEIQRTEQGDSAMYLCASSLGGSGRAKSYNEQFFGPGTRLTVL.

The chain carries TRBV6-5 and TRBJ1-2, with TRBD1 as a possible D gene (6 bases). The germline V and J ends were trimmed by 7 bases and 4 bases, with 16 bases remaining between them. The CDR3 has 14 amino acids. Germline V CDR1 and CDR2: MNHEY, SVGAGI. The CDR3 coding sequence is TGTGCCAGCATCACAGGGCCTCCTGGCTATGGCTACACCTTC. Its protein product is CASITGPPGYGYTF.

The chain has TRBV10-3 and TRBJ1-6; 9 bases fit TRBD1. The CDR3 length is 14 residues. Germline V lookup: CDR1 ENHRY, CDR2 SYGVKD. V dropped 6 bases and J dropped 7; count of bases not matched to a gene: 4. The CDR3 sequence is CAISSGQGNSPLHF. The CDR3 DNA is TGTGCCATCAGCTCAGGACAGGGGAATTCACCCCTCCACTTT.

The chain uses TRBV18 and TRBJ2-7; D is possibly TRBD2 (5 bases). Trimming stripped 1 base from V and 4 bases from J, with 14 bases between. The CDR3 runs 15 residues. Germline CDR1 KGHSH, CDR2 LQKENI. The DNA of the CDR3 is TGTGCCAGCTCACCACTCGGGATTTCCGAATACGAGCAGTACTTC. It translates to CASSPLGISEYEQYF.

The V and J genes are TRBV19 and TRBJ2-1, with TRBD1 matching 7 bases. Germline CDR1 is LNHDA and CDR2 is SQIVND (reference sequence). The CDR3 extends over 15 amino acids. V shed 8 bases and J 3 bases; nucleotides not matched to a gene: 10. CDR3 in amino acids: CASQKGQGVYNEQFF. In DNA form, the CDR3 reads TGTGCCAGTCAGAAGGGGCAGGGGGTCTACAATGAGCAGTTCTTC.

The genes are TRBV4-2 and TRBJ2-3, with a possible D match to TRBD1 (5 bases). The V end was cut by 1 base, the J end by 0 bases, with 11 bases between. The CDR3 is 16 amino acids. CDR1 and CDR2 (germline): LGHNA, YNFKEQ. The CDR3 region is CASSQGGASSTDTQYF. CDR3 coding DNA: TGTGCCAGCAGCCAAGGGGGCGCGAGCAGCACAGATACGCAGTATTTT.

The chain carries TRBV18 and TRBJ1-5; D might be TRBD1 (5 bases). There are 14 residues in the CDR3. Trimming stripped 1 base from V and 3 bases from J, with 7 bases between. The germline CDR1 and CDR2 sequences are KGHSH and LQKENI. CDR3 in DNA: TGTGCCAGCTCACCACGACAGATCAATCAGCCCCAGCATTTT. This translates into CASSPRQINQPQHF.

The J gene is TRBJ1-1, the V gene TRBV3-1 (or the pseudogene TRBV3-2); 7 nucleotides line up with TRBD1. The CDR3 length is 14 residues. V gave up 4 bases and J gave up 2 bases; unmatched junction bases: 4. Germline lookup yields CDR1 LGHDT and CDR2 YNNKEL (reference sequence). The CDR3 DNA reads as TGTGCCAGCAGCCGCGGGACAGCCAACACTGAAGCTTTCTTT. This sequence encodes CASSRGTANTEAFF.

V usage is TRBV5-1 and J usage is TRBJ2-3, with 8 positions matching TRBD1. The germline gives CDR1 SGHRS, CDR2 YFSETQ. J lost 4 bases, V lost 0 bases, and 4 bases had no gene match. The CDR3 runs to 15 residues. DNA for the CDR3: TGCGCCAGCAGCTTGGGCCAGGGGGCCGCAGATACGCAGTATTTT. This translates into CASSLGQGAADTQYF.

The rearrangement links TRBV7-3 to TRBJ2-7; TRBD2 might be the D (6 bases). V lost 0 bases and J 5 bases, leaving 8 bases between the germline ends. Germline V gene data show CDR1 as SGHTA and CDR2 as FQGTGA. The length of the CDR3 is 13 residues. The CDR3 coding sequence is TGTGCCAGCAGCTTAACTACGGGAGACGAGCAGTACTTC. The encoded protein is CASSLTTGDEQYF.

The chain uses TRBV24-1 and TRBJ1-1; 9 bases are shared with TRBD1. CDR1 and CDR2 (germline): KGHDR, SFDVKD. J lost 4 bases, V lost 5 bases, and 7 bases had no gene match. This CDR3 comprises 15 residues. Here the CDR3 reads CATSGAQGAGTEAFF. CDR3 DNA: TGTGCCACCAGTGGGGCACAGGGGGCGGGCACTGAAGCTTTCTTT.

This clone has more than one count but fewer than ten. The J gene is TRBJ2-7, the V gene TRBV5-1; 8 bases align to TRBD1. V lost 4 bases to trimming and J lost 3 bases; unmatched junction nucleotides: 6. In germline, CDR1 is SGHRS, CDR2 YFSETQ. This CDR3 comprises 14 residues. The CDR3 sequence: CASSLGQGLYEQYF. The CDR3 bases are TGCGCCAGCAGCCTAGGACAGGGTCTCTACGAGCAGTACTTC.

The rearrangement links TRBV29-1 to TRBJ2-4; D perhaps matches TRBD2 (6 bases). There are 13 residues in the CDR3. V gave up 3 bases and J gave up 3 bases, with 9 bases separating them. Germline assignment: CDR1 SQVTM and CDR2 ANQGSEA. The CDR3 sequence: CSVDSGVKNIQYF. As DNA, the CDR3 is TGCAGCGTTGATTCGGGGGTCAAAAACATTCAGTACTTC.

The V gene is TRBV7-8, the J gene TRBJ2-1; D unclear. The V gene lost 5 bases and the J gene lost 3 bases, with 14 bases spanning the gap. CDR3 length equals 15 residues. The germline gives CDR1 SGHVS, CDR2 FQNEAQ. CDR3 DNA sequence: TGTGCCAGCAGCCCGCTTTCAGGCCTCTACAATGAGCAGTTCTTC. Translating it yields CASSPLSGLYNEQFF.

This clone was detected a few times. V usage is TRBV9 and J usage is TRBJ1-2; D is unresolved. V gave up 4 bases and J gave up 0 bases, with 4 bases separating them. This CDR3 contains 12 residues. Germline V gene sequence: CDR1 SGDLS, CDR2 YYNGEE. The CDR3: CASSPANYGYTF. The CDR3 coding sequence is TGTGCCAGCAGCCCAGCTAACTATGGCTACACCTTC.

V gene TRBV5-1 combines with J gene TRBJ2-1; 12 nucleotides agree with TRBD2. Germline V gene data show CDR1 as SGHRS and CDR2 as YFSETQ. The CDR3 is made up of 20 amino acids. The ends lost 0 bases at V and 2 bases at J; junction bases unmatched: 12. The CDR3 protein is CASSLGYSSGRVRAYNEQFF. The CDR3 DNA reads TGCGCCAGCAGCTTGGGCTATTCTAGCGGGAGGGTAAGGGCCTACAATGAGCAGTTCTTC. Full variable domain (outside the CDR3, taken from reference TRBV5-1 and TRBJ2-1): KAGVTQTPRYLIKTRGQQVTLSCSPISGHRSVSWYQQTPGQGLQFLFEYFSETQRNKGNFPGRFSGRQFSNSRSEMNVSTLELGDSALYLCASSLGYSSGRVRAYNEQFFGPGTRLTVL.

This rearrangement joins TRBV5-1 to TRBJ2-1, with a tentative D call TRBD2 (6 bases). V lost 5 bases and J 4 bases, leaving 13 bases between the germline ends. The CDR3 loop spans 14 amino acids. Looked up from germline, CDR1 is SGHRS and CDR2 is YFSETQ. This chain's CDR3 is CASSSAGSYNEQFF. For the CDR3, the DNA is TGCGCCAGCAGTTCTGCCGGGAGTTACAATGAGCAGTTCTTC.

This clone was counted once. The gene calls are TRBV24-1 and TRBJ1-2, with D tentatively TRBD1 (6 bases). Germline CDR1 and CDR2: KGHDR and SFDVKD. This CDR3 spans 14 amino acids. Trimming left V 2 bases short and J 8 bases short, with 14 bases between. CDR3 bases: TGTGCCACCAGTGATTCTCCAGGGGATTTGGGCTACACCTTC. It codes for CATSDSPGDLGYTF.

The chain has TRBV7-9 and TRBJ1-1; D is uncertain. CDR3 size: 15 residues. V dropped 5 bases and J dropped 2 bases, with 15 bases sitting between them. The germline CDR1 and CDR2 sequences are SEHNR and FQNEAQ (reference sequence). For the CDR3, the DNA is TGTGCCAGCAGCCTAACTTACCGTATAAACACTGAAGCTTTCTTT. Its protein is CASSLTYRINTEAFF.

V is TRBV2 and J is TRBJ2-5; 8 nucleotides agree with TRBD2. V dropped 10 bases and J dropped 4; count of bases not matched to a gene: 11. Per the germline V gene, CDR1 is SNHLY and CDR2 is FYNNEI. The length of the CDR3 is 14 residues. DNA of the CDR3: TGTGCCATGGGGGACGGGAGGGCCCCAGAGACCCAGTACTTC. Translating it yields CAMGDGRAPETQYF. The full variable domain, its missing parts supplied by reference TRBV2 and TRBJ2-5, is EPEVTQTPSHQVTQMGQEVILRCVPISNHLYFYWYRQILGQKVEFLVSFYNNEISEKSEIFDDQFSVERPDGSNFTLKIRSTKLEDSAMYFCAMGDGRAPETQYFGPGTRLLVL.

The V and J genes are TRBV28 and TRBJ1-5; 9 positions match TRBD1. CDR1 MDHEN and CDR2 SYDVKM come from the germline V gene. The length of the CDR3 is 14 residues. Trimming cost V 5 bases and J 5 bases; bases outside gene matches: 4. DNA for the CDR3: TGTGCCAGCAGTCGGGGACAGGGCTATCAGCCCCAGCATTTT. It specifies CASSRGQGYQPQHF.

The chain links TRBV6-2 or TRBV6-3 to TRBJ2-7; 8 nucleotides align to TRBD2. V lost 6 bases and J lost 0; bases outside the gene matches: 4. Germline V lookup: CDR1 MNHEY, CDR2 SVGEGT. This CDR3 has 14 residues. CDR3 nucleotides: TGTGCCAGCAGCCTTAGCGGGACCTCCTACGAGCAGTACTTC. It yields the protein CASSLSGTSYEQYF.

This clone was found a few times. This sequence joins TRBV3-1 (or the pseudogene TRBV3-2) and TRBJ2-1; TRBD1 agrees at 9 bases. The J segment lost 4 bases and the V segment lost 4 bases, leaving 5 bases of the junction unmatched. The length of the CDR3 is 15 residues. The germline CDR1 and CDR2 sequences are LGHDT and YNNKEL (reference sequence). This CDR3 reads CASSPADRGYNEQFF. In DNA, the CDR3 is TGTGCCAGCAGCCCGGCGGACAGGGGTTACAATGAGCAGTTCTTC.